This T cell receptor beta chain was sequenced in a study of tumor-infiltrating lymphocytes in localized non-small cell lung cancer. Study at large: Some samples were collected after neoadjuvant chemotherapy; smokers, never-smokers and several histologies were included. Each patient gave resected tumor and non-adjacent uninvolved lung tissue. Overall study results and limits: Higher tumor T cell infiltration than in uninvolved lung was supported by TCRbeta sequencing.

Concerning this clone: Its antigen is as yet unknown.

The CDR3 extends over 17 amino acids. V lost 2 bases and J lost 2, with 18 bases in between. In germline, CDR1 is ENHRY, CDR2 SYGVKD. The assay was immunoSEQ multiplex PCR, and TCRdb's table has in-frame clones only and misses some. The sample lists roughly 8,500 clones; 60% to 80% were seen once. This sequence joins TRBV10-3 and TRBJ1-1; D call uncertain. The receptor was derived from a human donor with non-small cell lung cancer. The sequencing input was uninvolved lung tissue not adjacent to the tumor. The CDR3 bases are TGTGCCATCAGTGAGGGAACCTTGGCGGATCCAAACACTGAAGCTTTCTTT. Translation gives CAISEGTLADPNTEAFF.